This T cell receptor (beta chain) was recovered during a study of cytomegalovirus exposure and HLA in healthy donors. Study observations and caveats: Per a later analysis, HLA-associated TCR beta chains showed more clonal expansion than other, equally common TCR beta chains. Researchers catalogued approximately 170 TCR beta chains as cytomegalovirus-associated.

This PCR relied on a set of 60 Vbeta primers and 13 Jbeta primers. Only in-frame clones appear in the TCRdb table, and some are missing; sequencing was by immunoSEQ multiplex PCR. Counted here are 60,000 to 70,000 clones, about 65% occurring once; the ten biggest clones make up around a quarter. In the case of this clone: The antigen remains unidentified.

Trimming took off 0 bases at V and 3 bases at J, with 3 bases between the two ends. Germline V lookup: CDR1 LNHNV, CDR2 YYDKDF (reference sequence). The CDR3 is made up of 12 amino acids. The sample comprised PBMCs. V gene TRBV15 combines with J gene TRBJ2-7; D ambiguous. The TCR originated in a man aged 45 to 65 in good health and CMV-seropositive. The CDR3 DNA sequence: TGTGCCACCAGCAGAGATCTCTACGAGCAGTACTTC. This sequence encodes CATSRDLYEQYF.